This T cell receptor (beta chain) was found in a study of T cell changes during pregnancy in multiple sclerosis. Libraries were prepared by immunoSEQ multiplex PCR; TCRdb keeps only in-frame clonotypes and omits some of them. The repertoire holds about 98,000 clones, with 92% as singletons. V was pared by 3 bases and J by 9 bases, with 12 bases between. CDR1 and CDR2 from the germline V gene are MDHEN and SYDVKM. The CDR3 is 13 amino acids. V is TRBV28 and J is TRBJ2-1; D is perhaps TRBD2 (5 bases). The sample in question was peripheral blood, obtained after pregnancy. This receptor was identified in a female donor in good health, enrolled as a control in a pregnancy study. CDR3 sequence: CASSLFPAGEQFF. The CDR3 DNA reads TGTGCCAGCAGTTTGTTCCCCGCGGGTGAGCAGTTCTTC.